What follows describes a single T cell receptor beta chain. Its antigen is as yet unknown. Sample time point: week 5, during vaccination. Topical imiquimod was applied with each vaccine dose, which held 300 ug of mutant IDH1 20-mer peptide. Sequencing was performed with immunoSEQ multiplex PCR; in TCRdb, only in-frame clones are kept and a portion is missing. The profile shows more than 40,000 clones, around 80% of them singletons. V lost 5 bases to trimming and J lost 0 bases, with 13 bases between them. From germline, CDR1 is LNHDA and CDR2 SQIVND (reference sequence). The CDR3 runs to 15 residues. This specimen belongs to a study of a mutant IDH1 vaccine in newly diagnosed glioma.

This chain uses TRBV19 with TRBJ1-1, with a possible D match to TRBD1 (5 bases). The material sequenced was PBMCs, taken from a glioma patient whose treatment included an IDH1 peptide vaccine. The sequence was obtained from a woman in her forties with glioma. CDR3 sequence (DNA): TGTGCCAGTAGTCCCCCCCCGACAGTGAACACTGAAGCTTTCTTT. This translates into CASSPPPTVNTEAFF.